The clone carrying this T cell receptor (beta chain) has a handful of counts. The data originate from a study of blood T cells in healthy people across ages. PCR was performed a second time for about 7 to 11 cycles using a sample-barcoded 5' primer and a J-beta primer mix. TCRdb passed the 5' RACE reads through MiXCR, listing each CDR3 protein once. The top ten hold 15% to 20% of the sample, which has about 1,000,000 distinct CDR3 sequences, around 45% seen once. V lost 7 bases, J lost 6 bases, and 9 bases stayed unmatched. The CDR3 is 13 amino acids. The germline CDR1 and CDR2 sequences are SGHVS and FNYEAQ.

The chain joins TRBV7-6 to TRBJ2-7; 7 bases agree with TRBD2. The sequenced material came from blood. The source is a woman in her sixties in good health. CDR3 sequence (DNA): TGTGCCAGCACCCGGACTAGGGGAAGCGAGCAGTACTTC. It translates to CASTRTRGSEQYF.